This paragraph covers one T cell receptor (beta chain) sequence. Its target antigen remains unknown. Base qualities were left out, and no much larger clone turns up one base away. The library was generated by the immunoSEQ multiplex PCR assay. This is the immuneACCESS table as TCRdb keeps it, with only in-frame sequences that have V and J called. A part of the clones is gone; compared with another copy, unresolved V genes explain less than half, and the rest is unexplained. Across this sample there are approximately 50,000 clones, with about 90% seen only once. The ten most abundant clones make up roughly 10% of the sample. V lost 5 bases and J lost 3 bases, and the count of bases not matched to a germline gene is 4. CDR1 and CDR2 are drawn from the germline V gene (reference sequence): SEHNR, FQNEAQ. Including cysteine and phenylalanine, the CDR3 has 13 amino acids. This entry keeps only the CDR3 DNA: 39 bases, framed from base 1.

These data are taken from a study of T cell changes during pregnancy in multiple sclerosis (dated by TCRdb to the late 2010s). Concerning the study at large: Changes in the T cell repertoire over the course of pregnancy were examined in this study in women with multiple sclerosis.

The receptor was isolated from a female donor with multiple sclerosis, enrolled in a pregnancy study. The specimen was CD8+ T cells from peripheral blood mononuclear cells, collected after pregnancy. The V gene is TRBV7-9 and the J gene is TRBJ2-7; the central 7 bases match TRBD1. The CDR3 has the sequence CASSAPGGYEQYF. DNA sequence: TGTGCCAGCAGCGCCCCAGGGGGCTACGAGCAGTACTTC.